Sequencing of this T cell receptor (beta chain) was carried out in a study of blood T cell repertoires in COVID-19. Per the original methods: Counts of nucleated cells, estimated from reference gene primer amplification, were obtained. Using immunoSEQ multiplex PCR, the repertoire was profiled, and TCRdb retains in-frame clones only, with some absent. For V, J and clone size, that table is used; D and trimming come from the DNA. The table has hundreds of thousands of clones, 88% seen once. The V end lost 3 bases, the J end lost 0 bases, and 8 bases lay between the germline ends. Germline CDR1 reads WNHNN; CDR2 reads SYGVQD (reference sequence). The CDR3 covers 14 residues.

The V and J genes are TRBV10-1 and TRBJ2-5, with TRBD2 as a possible D gene (6 bases). The sequence came from a woman aged 60 to 75 in a cohort exposed to, infected with or recovered from COVID-19 (not recorded which). Sequenced sample: PBMCs or T cells enriched from blood (not recorded which). The CDR3 sequence: CASSDGGHQETQYF. In DNA, the CDR3 is TGCGCCAGCAGTGACGGGGGTCACCAAGAGACCCAGTACTTC.